This TCR beta chain was recorded in a study of blood T cell repertoires in COVID-19. Overall study context: The study drew acute and convalescent COVID-19 samples from the United States, Italy and Spain.

Trimming took 4 bases from V and 2 from J, leaving 12 bases between them. The CDR3 sequence is 15 residues long. Germline loops: CDR1 MNHEY, CDR2 SMNVEV (reference sequence). As handled by the study authors: Amplified reference gene primers provided the basis for estimating nucleated cell counts. Profiling relied on immunoSEQ multiplex PCR, and the TCRdb table lists in-frame clones only, not all of them. V and J calls and clone size are those listed in that table; D and trimming were worked out from the DNA. Of approximately 250,000 clones listed, roughly 81% are singletons. The receptor was isolated from a man aged 35-49 years with acute or convalescent COVID-19. Sequencing was performed on peripheral blood. V usage is TRBV27 and J usage is TRBJ1-5, with D perhaps TRBD1 (6 bases). Written as DNA, the CDR3 is TGTGCCAGCAGTTCCGACAGGTTAGGCAATCAGCCCCAGCATTTT. It is translated as CASSSDRLGNQPQHF.